The next 2 T cell receptor beta chains were all read from a single sample in a study of shared clonotypes between healthy human individuals. Assay used: immunoSEQ multiplex PCR; TCRdb lists only in-frame clones, some missing. The data hold millions of clones, with approximately 95% observed a single time. Naive CD8 cells were CD45RO-negative, positively selected for CCR7, excluding terminally differentiated effector memory CD45RA+ cells. The sequencing input was naive CD8+ T cells sorted from blood. All receptors derive from a man aged 18 to 30 in good health.

The gene calls are TRBV7-9 and TRBJ1-1; perhaps TRBD1 as D (6 bases). The V gene's germline CDR1 is SEHNR and CDR2 FQNEAQ (reference sequence). This CDR3 spans 17 amino acids. The germline V and J ends were trimmed by 3 bases and 0 bases, with 17 bases remaining between them. CDR3 sequence reads: CASSFRGRGTMNTEAFF. Written as DNA, the CDR3 is TGTGCCAGCAGCTTCCGGGGGCGGGGGACCATGAACACTGAAGCTTTCTTT.

CDR3 in DNA: TGTGCCAGCTTACTCACAGTGGGAGACCAGAATTCACCCCTCCACTTT. Translated: CASLLTVGDQNSPLHF. The genes are TRBV28 and TRBJ1-6; D is undetermined. Germline lookup yields CDR1 MDHEN and CDR2 SYDVKM. Trimming removed 8 bases at V and 7 bases at J, with 21 bases between. The CDR3 covers 16 residues.